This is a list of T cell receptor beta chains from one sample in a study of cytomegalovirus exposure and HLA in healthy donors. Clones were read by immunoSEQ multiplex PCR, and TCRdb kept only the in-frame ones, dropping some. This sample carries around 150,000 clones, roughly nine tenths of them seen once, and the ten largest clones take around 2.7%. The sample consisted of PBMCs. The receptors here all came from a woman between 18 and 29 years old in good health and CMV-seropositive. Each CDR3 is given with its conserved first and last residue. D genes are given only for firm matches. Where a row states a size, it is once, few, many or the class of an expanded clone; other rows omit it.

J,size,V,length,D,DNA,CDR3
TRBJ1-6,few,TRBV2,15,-,TGTGCCAGCAGTGACGGGTCCTCCTATAATTCACCCCTCCACTTT,CASSDGSSYNSPLHF
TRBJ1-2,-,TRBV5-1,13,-,TGCGCCAGCAGCTCCCAGGGTAACTATGGCTACACCTTC,CASSSQGNYGYTF
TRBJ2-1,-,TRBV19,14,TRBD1,TGTGCCAGTACCGATCCTGGGACAGGGAACAAGCAGTTCTTC,CASTDPGTGNKQFF
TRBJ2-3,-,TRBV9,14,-,TGTGCCAGCACCAAGACTGCTAGCACAGATACGCAGTATTTT,CASTKTASTDTQYF
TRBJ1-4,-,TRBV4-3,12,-,TGCGCCAGCAGTGGGGCAAGTGAAAAACTGTTTTTT,CASSGASEKLFF
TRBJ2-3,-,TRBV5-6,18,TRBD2,TGTGCCAGCAGCTACAACCCTTTAGCGGGGGGGCCAACAGATACGCAGTATTTT,CASSYNPLAGGPTDTQYF
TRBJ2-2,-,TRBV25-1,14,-,TGTGCCAGCAGCCTCGACAGTCACACCGGGGAGCTGTTTTTT,CASSLDSHTGELFF
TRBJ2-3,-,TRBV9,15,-,TGTGCCAGCAGCGTAGGTGCGGGGAGCACAGATACGCAGTATTTT,CASSVGAGSTDTQYF
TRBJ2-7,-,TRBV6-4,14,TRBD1,TGTGCCAGCAGTGGAGGACAGGGGACCGACGAGCAGTACTTC,CASSGGQGTDEQYF
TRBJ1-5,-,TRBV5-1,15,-,TGCGCCAGCAGCCTGGACAGTACCTACAATCAGCCCCAGCATTTT,CASSLDSTYNQPQHF
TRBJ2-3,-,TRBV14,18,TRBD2,TGTGCCAGCAGCCAAGACGGTAGCGGGACCATGACGCCGTATACGCAGTATTTT,CASSQDGSGTMTPYTQYF
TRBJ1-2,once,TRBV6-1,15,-,TGTGCCAGCAGTGAAGCGAGCGCAGGGAACTATGGCTACACCTTC,CASSEASAGNYGYTF
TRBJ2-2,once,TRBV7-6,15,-,TGTGCCAGCAGCAAGCGGACGGGAAACACCGGGGAGCTGTTTTTT,CASSKRTGNTGELFF
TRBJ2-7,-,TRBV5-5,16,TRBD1,TGTGCCAGCAGCTTGTTATCGACAGGGCTATACTACGAGCAGTACTTC,CASSLLSTGLYYEQYF
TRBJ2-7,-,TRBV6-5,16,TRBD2,TGTGCCAGCAGTTACTTTGGGGCGGGGGTCGCCTACGAGCAGTACTTC,CASSYFGAGVAYEQYF
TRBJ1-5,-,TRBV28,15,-,TGTGCCAGCAGTCAGGGCCATTGGGGCAATCAGCCCCAGCATTTT,CASSQGHWGNQPQHF
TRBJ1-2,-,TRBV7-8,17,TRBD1,TGTGCCAGCAGCCCTTACAGGGGGCGGCTTTTTGAATATGGCTACACCTTC,CASSPYRGRLFEYGYTF
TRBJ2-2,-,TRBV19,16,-,TGTGCCAGTAGTAGCTCCGGCGTTCGCGGCACCGGGGAGCTGTTTTTT,CASSSSGVRGTGELFF
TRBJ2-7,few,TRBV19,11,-,TGTGCCAGTAGCCCAGGAGGCGAGCAGTACTTC,CASSPGGEQYF
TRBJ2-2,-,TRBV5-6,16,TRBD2,TGTGCCAGCAGCTTGTTCCAGCGGGGGGGAGCCGGGGAGCTGTTTTTT,CASSLFQRGGAGELFF
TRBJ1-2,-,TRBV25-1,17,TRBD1,TGTGCCAGCAGCCAAACCAGAGGGGGCGCGAGGGACTATGGCTACACCTTC,CASSQTRGGARDYGYTF
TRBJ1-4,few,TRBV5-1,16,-,TGCGCCAGCAGCTTGGCCGGGAGCGCGCGTAATGAAAAACTGTTTTTT,CASSLAGSARNEKLFF
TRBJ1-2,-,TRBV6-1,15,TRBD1,TGTGCCAGCAGTAATAACAGGGGGCTGGGCTATGGCTACACCTTC,CASSNNRGLGYGYTF
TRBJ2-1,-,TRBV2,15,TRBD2,TGTGCCAGCAGAATAGCGGGAGGGCCGGGGAATGAGCAGTTCTTC,CASRIAGGPGNEQFF
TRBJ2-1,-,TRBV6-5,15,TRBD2,TGTGCCAGCAGCTATAGCGGGAGGGTGTACAATGAGCAGTTCTTC,CASSYSGRVYNEQFF
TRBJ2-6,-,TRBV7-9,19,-,TGTGCCAGCAGCTTATGGTCAGGAGGAAGGAGCTCTGGGGCCAACGTCCTGACTTTC,CASSLWSGGRSSGANVLTF
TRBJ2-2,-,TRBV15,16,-,TGTGCCACCAGCAGAGACGTTAGTTCGAACACCGGGGAGCTGTTTTTT,CATSRDVSSNTGELFF
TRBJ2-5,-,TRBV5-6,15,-,TGTGCCAGCAGCCCCTGGACAGTATGGCAAGAGACCCAGTACTTC,CASSPWTVWQETQYF
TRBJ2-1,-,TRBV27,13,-,TGTGCCAGCAGTTTCTACAGGGCTAATGAGCAGTTCTTC,CASSFYRANEQFF
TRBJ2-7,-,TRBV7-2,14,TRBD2,TGTGCCAGCAGCAAAAGGACTAGCAACTACGAGCAGTACTTC,CASSKRTSNYEQYF
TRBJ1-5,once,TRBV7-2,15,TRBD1,TGTGCCAGCAGAGCTGGGACAGGGGACAATCAGCCCCAGCATTTT,CASRAGTGDNQPQHF
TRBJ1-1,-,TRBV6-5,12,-,TGTGCCAGCAGTCTTACTACAGGGTCAGCTTTCTTT,CASSLTTGSAFF
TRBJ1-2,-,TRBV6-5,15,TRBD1,TGTGCCAGCAGTCAAGGCGACAGGGTTAACTATGGCTACACCTTC,CASSQGDRVNYGYTF
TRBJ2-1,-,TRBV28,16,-,TGTGCCAGCAGTTTACGGCGGGTCCAGTGGGGCAATGAGCAGTTCTTC,CASSLRRVQWGNEQFF
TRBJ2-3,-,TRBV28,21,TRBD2,TGTGCCAGCAGCTTTGGTCCGTTGGGACTAGGGGGGAGGACCATCACAGATACGCAGTATTTT,CASSFGPLGLGGRTITDTQYF
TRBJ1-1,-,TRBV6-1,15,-,TGTGCCAGCAGTGCCAGCGACAGGCTGAACACTGAAGCTTTCTTT,CASSASDRLNTEAFF
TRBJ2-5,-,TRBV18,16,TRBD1,TGTGCCAGCTCACCACGTGGGACAGGGAGACAAGAGACCCAGTACTTC,CASSPRGTGRQETQYF
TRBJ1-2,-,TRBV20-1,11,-,TGCAGTGGAAGCACGGGCTATGGCTACACCTTC,CSGSTGYGYTF
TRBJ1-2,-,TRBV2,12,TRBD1,TGTGCCAGCAGCGCTCGGACAGGTCCCTACACCTTC,CASSARTGPYTF
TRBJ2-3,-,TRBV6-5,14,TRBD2,TGTGCCAGCAGTTACTCCCGGGGGGCAGATACGCAGTATTTT,CASSYSRGADTQYF
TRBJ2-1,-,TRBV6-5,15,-,TGTGCCAGCAGCGACCACAGGGACTCCTACAATGAGCAGTTCTTC,CASSDHRDSYNEQFF
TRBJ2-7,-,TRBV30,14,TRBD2,TGTGCCTGGAGTGTGGGGCGGGGGGCCTACGAGCAGTACTTC,CAWSVGRGAYEQYF
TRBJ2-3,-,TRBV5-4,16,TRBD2,TGTGCCAGCAGCCTCCAGGGACTAGCGGGTTCAGATACGCAGTATTTT,CASSLQGLAGSDTQYF
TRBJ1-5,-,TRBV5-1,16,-,TGCGCCAGCAGCTTGGGGGACATCTATAGCAATCAGCCCCAGCATTTT,CASSLGDIYSNQPQHF
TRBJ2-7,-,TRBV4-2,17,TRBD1,TGTGCCAGCAGCCAAGATGAGGTCGGGACAGGGCCCTACGAGCAGTACTTC,CASSQDEVGTGPYEQYF
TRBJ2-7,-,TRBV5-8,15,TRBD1,TGTGCCAGCAGCAAAGCCGGGACAGGGAGAAGCGAGCAGTACTTC,CASSKAGTGRSEQYF
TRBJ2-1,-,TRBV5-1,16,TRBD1,TGCGCCAGCAGCGTGGGGCCGGGACAGGGTTACAATGAGCAGTTCTTC,CASSVGPGQGYNEQFF
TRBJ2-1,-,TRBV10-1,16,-,TGCGCCAGCAGTGAGTCCGGAGGGATAGGATACAATGAGCAGTTCTTC,CASSESGGIGYNEQFF